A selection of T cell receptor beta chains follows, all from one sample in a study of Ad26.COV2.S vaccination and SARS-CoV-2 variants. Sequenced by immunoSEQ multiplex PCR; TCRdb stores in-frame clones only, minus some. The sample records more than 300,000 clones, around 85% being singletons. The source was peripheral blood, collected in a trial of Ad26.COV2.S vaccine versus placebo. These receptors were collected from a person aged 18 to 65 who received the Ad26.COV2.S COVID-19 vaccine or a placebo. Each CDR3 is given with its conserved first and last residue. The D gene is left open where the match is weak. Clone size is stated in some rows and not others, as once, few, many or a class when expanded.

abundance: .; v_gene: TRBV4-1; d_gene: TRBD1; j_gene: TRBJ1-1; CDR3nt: TGCGCCAGCAGCCGCGGACAGGGCGTCACTGAAGCTTTCTTT; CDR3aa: CASSRGQGVTEAFF
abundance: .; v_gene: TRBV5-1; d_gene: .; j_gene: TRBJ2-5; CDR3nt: TGCGCCAGCAGCTTGGGGGGACTTGGGGAGACCCAGTACTTC; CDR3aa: CASSLGGLGETQYF
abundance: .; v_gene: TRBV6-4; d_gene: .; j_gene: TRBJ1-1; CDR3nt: TGTGCCAGCAGGGACAGCCTGAACACTGAAGCTTTCTTT; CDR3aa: CASRDSLNTEAFF
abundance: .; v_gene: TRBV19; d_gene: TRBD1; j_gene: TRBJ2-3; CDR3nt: TGTGCCAGTAGTACCGACAGGGGGGATACGCAGTATTTT; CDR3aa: CASSTDRGDTQYF
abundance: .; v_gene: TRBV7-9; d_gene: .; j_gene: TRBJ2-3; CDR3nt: TGTGCCAGCAGCTTATCGAGAGGAGCGGATACGCAGTATTTT; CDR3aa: CASSLSRGADTQYF
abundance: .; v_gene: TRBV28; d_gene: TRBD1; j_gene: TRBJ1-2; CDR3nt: TGTGCCAGCAGTTTTACAGGGGGCTATGGCTACACCTTC; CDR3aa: CASSFTGGYGYTF
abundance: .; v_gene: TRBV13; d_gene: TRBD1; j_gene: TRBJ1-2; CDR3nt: TGTGCCAGCAGATCCACAGGGGGTTCGGGGGGCTACACCTTC; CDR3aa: CASRSTGGSGGYTF
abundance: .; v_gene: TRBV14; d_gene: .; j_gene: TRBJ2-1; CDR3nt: TGTGCCAGCAGCCAAGCGGTCCAGTCGTGGCAGTTCTTC; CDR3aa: CASSQAVQSWQFF
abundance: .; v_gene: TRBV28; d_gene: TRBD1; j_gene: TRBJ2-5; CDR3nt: TGTGCCAGCAGACCCTCGGGACAGGGCGTCCGGGGTGGCCAGTACTTC; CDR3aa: CASRPSGQGVRGGQYF
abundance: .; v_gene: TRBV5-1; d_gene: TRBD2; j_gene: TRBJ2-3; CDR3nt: TGCGCCAGCAGCTTGGGACTAGCCGGGGACACAGATACGCAGTATTTT; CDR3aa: CASSLGLAGDTDTQYF
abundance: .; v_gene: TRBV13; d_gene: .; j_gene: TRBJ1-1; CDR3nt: TGTGCCAGCAGCGCTAGGGGACAGAACACTGAAGCTTTCTTT; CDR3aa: CASSARGQNTEAFF
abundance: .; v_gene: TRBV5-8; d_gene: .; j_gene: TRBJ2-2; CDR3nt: TGTGCCAGCAGCTTTGACAGAGGGCTTTTAGAGCTGTTTTTT; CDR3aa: CASSFDRGLLELFF
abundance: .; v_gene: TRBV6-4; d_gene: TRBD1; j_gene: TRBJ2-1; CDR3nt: TGTGCCAGCAGTGACGATGGGACAGGGGGGCACAATGAGCAGTTCTTC; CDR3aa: CASSDDGTGGHNEQFF
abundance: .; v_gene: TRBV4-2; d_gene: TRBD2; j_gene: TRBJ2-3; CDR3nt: TGTGCCAGCAGCCAAGTGGGAGCGGGGGGGCCTGTAGATACGCAGTATTTT; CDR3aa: CASSQVGAGGPVDTQYF
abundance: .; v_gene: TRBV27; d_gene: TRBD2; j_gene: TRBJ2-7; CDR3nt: TGTGCCAGCAGTCCAATAGCGGGGGTAGGCGAGCAGTACTTC; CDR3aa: CASSPIAGVGEQYF
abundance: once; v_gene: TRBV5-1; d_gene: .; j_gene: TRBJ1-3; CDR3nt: TGCGCCAGCAGCCCGGACGGGTACTCTGGAAACACCATATATTTT; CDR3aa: CASSPDGYSGNTIYF
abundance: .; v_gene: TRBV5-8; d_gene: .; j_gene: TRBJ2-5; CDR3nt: TGTGCCAGCAGCTTGTTCCTACAGGGACGGGAGACCCAGTACTTC; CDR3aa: CASSLFLQGRETQYF
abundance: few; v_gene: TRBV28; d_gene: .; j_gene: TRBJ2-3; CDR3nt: TGTGCCAGCAGTAACACAGATACGCAGTATTTT; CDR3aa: CASSNTDTQYF
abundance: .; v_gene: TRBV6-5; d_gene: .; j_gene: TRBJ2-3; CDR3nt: TGTGCCAGCAGTTTATTTGGTGACGCTCTAGTAGATACGCAGTATTTT; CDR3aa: CASSLFGDALVDTQYF
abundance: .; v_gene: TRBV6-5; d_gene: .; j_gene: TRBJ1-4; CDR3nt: TGTGCCAGCAGTTACATGGTGGAGGACAGAATAGAAAAACTGTTTTTT; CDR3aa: CASSYMVEDRIEKLFF
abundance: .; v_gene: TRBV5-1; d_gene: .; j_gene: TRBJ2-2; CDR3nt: TGCGCCAGCAGCTTGAAGGGGAACGGGGAGCTGTTTTTT; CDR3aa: CASSLKGNGELFF
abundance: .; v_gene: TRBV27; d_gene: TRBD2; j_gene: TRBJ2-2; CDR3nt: TGTGCCAGCAGTCCAACTCGGGAGGGGGGGGAGCTGTTTTTT; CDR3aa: CASSPTREGGELFF
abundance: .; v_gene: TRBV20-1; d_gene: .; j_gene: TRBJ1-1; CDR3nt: TGCAGTGCTAGATTGGTGACTGAAGCTTTCTTT; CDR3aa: CSARLVTEAFF
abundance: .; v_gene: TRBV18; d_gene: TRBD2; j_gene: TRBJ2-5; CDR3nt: TGTGCCAGCTCACCCGCTATACGGGGGGGCCCAGAGACCCAGTACTTC; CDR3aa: CASSPAIRGGPETQYF
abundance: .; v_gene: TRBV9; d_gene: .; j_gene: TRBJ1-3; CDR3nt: TGTGCCAGCAGCGTGTCGGTTGGGAGGGACACCATATATTTT; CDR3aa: CASSVSVGRDTIYF
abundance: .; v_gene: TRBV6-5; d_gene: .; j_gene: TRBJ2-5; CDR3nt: TGTGCCAGCAGTCATCCGGGGAAAGAGACCCAGTACTTC; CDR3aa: CASSHPGKETQYF
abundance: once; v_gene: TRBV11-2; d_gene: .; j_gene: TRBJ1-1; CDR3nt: TGTGCCAGCAGCTTCAGCCCGAAGATAGCTTTCTTT; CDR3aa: CASSFSPKIAFF
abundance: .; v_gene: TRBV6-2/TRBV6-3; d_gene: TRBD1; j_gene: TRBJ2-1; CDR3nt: TGTGCCAGCAGTTCTAAGGGACAGGGGGCGTCGGTTGAGCAGTTCTTC; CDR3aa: CASSSKGQGASVEQFF
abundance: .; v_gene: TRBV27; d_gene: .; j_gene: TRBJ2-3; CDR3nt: TGTGCCAGCAGCATGACAACGGGACGCCCGGAACATACGCAGTATTTT; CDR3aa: CASSMTTGRPEHTQYF
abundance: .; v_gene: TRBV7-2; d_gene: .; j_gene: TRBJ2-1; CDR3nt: TGTGCCAGCAGCTTAGCGCCTTATGGAAAGGGGCTTGAGCAGTTCTTC; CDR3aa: CASSLAPYGKGLEQFF
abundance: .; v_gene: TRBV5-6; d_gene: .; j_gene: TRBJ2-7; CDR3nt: TGTGCCAGCAGCTTGGGACCCAGAAGCTCCTACGAGCAGTACTTC; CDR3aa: CASSLGPRSSYEQYF
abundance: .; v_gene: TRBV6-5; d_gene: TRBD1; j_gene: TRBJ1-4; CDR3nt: TGTGCCAGCAGTTCCACTCCCGGGACAGGGAATGAAAAACTGTTTTTT; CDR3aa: CASSSTPGTGNEKLFF
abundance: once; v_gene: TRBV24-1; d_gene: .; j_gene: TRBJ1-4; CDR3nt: TGTGCCACCAGTGACCCGGGTTCGACTTCCGAAAAACTGTTTTTT; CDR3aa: CATSDPGSTSEKLFF
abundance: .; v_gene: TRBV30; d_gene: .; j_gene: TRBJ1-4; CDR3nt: TGTGCCTGGAGTGTTCAGGGTCGAGGTGAAAAACTGTTTTTT; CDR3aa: CAWSVQGRGEKLFF
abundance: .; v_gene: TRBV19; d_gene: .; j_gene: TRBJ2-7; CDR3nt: TGTGCCAGTAGTATCCGCGCTTTGGGGTCCTACGAGCAGTACTTC; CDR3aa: CASSIRALGSYEQYF
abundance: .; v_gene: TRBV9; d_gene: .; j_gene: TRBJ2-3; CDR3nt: TGTGCCAGCAGCGTAGCCTGGGGATCGGATACGCAGTATTTT; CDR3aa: CASSVAWGSDTQYF
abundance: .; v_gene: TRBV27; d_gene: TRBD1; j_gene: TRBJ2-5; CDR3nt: TGTGCCACCGCGACAGGGGACAACCAAGAGACCCAGTACTTC; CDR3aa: CATATGDNQETQYF
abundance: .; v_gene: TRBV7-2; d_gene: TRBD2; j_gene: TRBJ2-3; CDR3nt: TGTGCCAGCAGCTTAGTGGGAGCGGGGGGCGGCACAGATACGCAGTATTTT; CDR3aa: CASSLVGAGGGTDTQYF
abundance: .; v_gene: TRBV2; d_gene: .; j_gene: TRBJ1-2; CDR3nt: TGTGCCAGCAGCCGGGACTCCTCTCTCCCCTATGGCTACACCTTC; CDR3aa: CASSRDSSLPYGYTF
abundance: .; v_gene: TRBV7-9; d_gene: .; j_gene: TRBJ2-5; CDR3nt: TGTGCCAGCAACTCTGGGAACGGGGTTCAAGAGACCCAGTACTTC; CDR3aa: CASNSGNGVQETQYF
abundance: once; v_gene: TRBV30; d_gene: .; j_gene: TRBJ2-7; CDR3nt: TGTGCCTGGAGGAGACCAGGGAACTCCTACGAGCAGTACTTC; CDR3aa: CAWRRPGNSYEQYF